Listed below are T cell receptor beta chains from one sample, sequenced in a study of cytomegalovirus exposure and HLA in healthy donors. TCRdb keeps only in-frame clones here, not all; method: immunoSEQ multiplex PCR. The sample shows around 150,000 clones, around four fifths of them seen only once. Sequenced sample: PBMCs. The receptors stem from a man aged 25 to 40 in good health and CMV-seropositive. Each CDR3 is given with its conserved first and last residue. Each record gives: D gene, clone size, J gene, V gene, CDR3 DNA, CDR3 protein. The D gene is left open where the match is weak. Clone sizes are given selectively: once, few, many, or a class where the clone is expanded.

TRBD2,-,TRBJ2-6,TRBV9,TGTGCCAGCAGCGGCAGACTAGCGGGGGGGCGAACCTCTGGGGCCAACGTCCTGACTTTC,CASSGRLAGGRTSGANVLTF
TRBD1,-,TRBJ2-1,TRBV7-9,TGTGCCAGCAGCTCCCAGGGACAGAAAAATGAGCAGTTCTTC,CASSSQGQKNEQFF
-,-,TRBJ1-2,TRBV6-1,TGTGCCAGCAGTGGGAGCTTTGGCGGCAGCTATGGCTACACCTTC,CASSGSFGGSYGYTF
TRBD1,-,TRBJ2-1,TRBV6-5,TGTGCCAGCAGTTACCGGGACAGCTCCTACAATGAGCAGTTCTTC,CASSYRDSSYNEQFF
-,-,TRBJ1-5,TRBV7-8,TGTGCCAGCAGCCTCGGGAGCGGGGATCAGCCCCAGCATTTT,CASSLGSGDQPQHF
-,-,TRBJ2-5,TRBV6-5,TGTGCCAGCAGTTACTCAGCAGGTCGGGAGACCCAGTACTTC,CASSYSAGRETQYF
TRBD2,-,TRBJ2-1,TRBV29-1,TGCAGCGTTGAAGGAGCCGGGACTAGCGGGGGGGAGTCGGAGCAGTTCTTC,CSVEGAGTSGGESEQFF
-,-,TRBJ1-1,TRBV5-1,TGCGCCAGCAGCTTCGGGAAGGGTGGGAACACTGAAGCTTTCTTT,CASSFGKGGNTEAFF
TRBD1,-,TRBJ1-1,TRBV9,TGTGCCAGCAGCGTAGGGGCAGGGGGCGGCTTGAACACTGAAGCTTTCTTT,CASSVGAGGGLNTEAFF
TRBD1,once,TRBJ1-1,TRBV4-3,TGCGCCAGCAGCCAGGAGACAGGGATCCTAGGGGAAGCTTTCTTT,CASSQETGILGEAFF
-,-,TRBJ1-4,TRBV7-9,TGTGCCAGCAGCTTAGTCGGAACAGGGTGGGAAAAACTGTTTTTT,CASSLVGTGWEKLFF
-,-,TRBJ2-5,TRBV6-1,TGTGCCAGCAGCGGTGAAGAGACCCAGTACTTC,CASSGEETQYF
TRBD1,-,TRBJ1-5,TRBV27,TGTGCCAGCAGAGAACAGGGGTTGAGCAATCAGCCCCAGCATTTT,CASREQGLSNQPQHF
TRBD1,-,TRBJ2-2,TRBV27,TGTGCCAGCAGGGCCGGGGCAGGGGGCTTCACCGGGGAGCTGTTTTTT,CASRAGAGGFTGELFF
TRBD1,-,TRBJ2-7,TRBV6-5,TGTGCCAGCAGTTTCAAGGACAGGGGCCTCGAGCAGTACTTC,CASSFKDRGLEQYF
TRBD1,once,TRBJ2-7,TRBV4-3,TGCGCCAGCAGCCAAGGGACAGGGGATTACGAGCAGTACTTC,CASSQGTGDYEQYF
TRBD1,-,TRBJ1-1,TRBV30,TGTGCCTGGAGCGACAGGGGTTACACTGAAGCTTTCTTT,CAWSDRGYTEAFF
-,-,TRBJ2-1,TRBV6-5,TGTGCCAGCAGTTACCTCCCGAATGAGCAGTTCTTC,CASSYLPNEQFF
-,once,TRBJ2-7,TRBV12-2,TGTGCAAGTCGCTACCCACAGACATACGAGCAGTACTTC,CASRYPQTYEQYF
TRBD1,-,TRBJ1-5,TRBV13,TGTGCCAGCAGCCGCCGTGCAGGGGGGCTGAGCAATCAGCCCCAGCATTTT,CASSRRAGGLSNQPQHF
TRBD1,-,TRBJ2-6,TRBV2,TGTGCCAGCAGTCCGGGACAGGGTAACTCTGGGGCCAACGTCCTGACTTTC,CASSPGQGNSGANVLTF
-,-,TRBJ1-1,TRBV11-2,TGTGCCAGCAGCTTTAGCCGAACTGAAGCTTTCTTT,CASSFSRTEAFF
-,-,TRBJ2-7,TRBV5-1,TGCGCCAGCCGCGTTTCTGTGGGACAATCCTACGAGCAGTACTTC,CASRVSVGQSYEQYF
-,-,TRBJ1-6,TRBV19,TGTGCCAGTAGCCTCAGCTCAGGGGAACATAATTCACCCCTCCACTTT,CASSLSSGEHNSPLHF
-,-,TRBJ2-2,TRBV5-4,TGTGCCAGCAGCTTGGGTCAGGGAGGCACCGGGGAGCTGTTTTTT,CASSLGQGGTGELFF
TRBD2,-,TRBJ2-5,TRBV5-1,TGCGCCAGCAGCGGTAGCGGGGGGGCCCCACAAGGAACACAAGAGACCCAGTACTTC,CASSGSGGAPQGTQETQYF
-,-,TRBJ2-3,TRBV20-1,TGCAGTGCTAGACTGACAGATACGCAGTATTTT,CSARLTDTQYF
-,-,TRBJ2-3,TRBV19,TGTGCCAGTAGTATAGGGCAGAGCACAGATACGCAGTATTTT,CASSIGQSTDTQYF
TRBD2,-,TRBJ2-3,TRBV5-1,TGCGCCAGCAGGTCGGAAAACGGGGGGGATACGCAGTATTTT,CASRSENGGDTQYF
TRBD1,-,TRBJ1-1,TRBV6-1,TGTGCCAGCAGTGCGGACAGGTACACTGAAGCTTTCTTT,CASSADRYTEAFF
TRBD1,-,TRBJ1-5,TRBV27,TGTGCCAGCAGTTTAGAGGAGGGGACAGGGATTTATTTTGGCAATCAGCCCCAGCATTTT,CASSLEEGTGIYFGNQPQHF
-,-,TRBJ2-7,TRBV6-5,TGTGCCAGCAGTTTGAGGACTCCGGGGATGTACGAGCAGTACTTC,CASSLRTPGMYEQYF
TRBD2,-,TRBJ2-1,TRBV6-6,TGTGCCAGCAGTTACCCGGGACTAGACTACAATGAGCAGTTCTTC,CASSYPGLDYNEQFF
TRBD1,-,TRBJ1-2,TRBV10-3,TGTGCCATCAGTGAGCCCCCGACAGGGGGTGTCTATGGCTACACCTTC,CAISEPPTGGVYGYTF
-,-,TRBJ2-7,TRBV9,TGTGCCAGCAGCGTATCCGGGGGTGGTTCACTAGCCTACGAGCAGTACTTC,CASSVSGGGSLAYEQYF
-,few,TRBJ1-6,TRBV6-5,TGTGCCAGCCCGGGGGAGAATTCACCCCTCCACTTT,CASPGENSPLHF
-,once,TRBJ2-2,TRBV12-2,TGTGCAAGTCGCGTGGACAGGGCGCGGCTAGGCGGGGAGCTGTTTTTT,CASRVDRARLGGELFF
-,-,TRBJ1-4,TRBV5-4,TGTGCCAGCAGCTTGGACTTGGCAACTAATGAAAAACTGTTTTTT,CASSLDLATNEKLFF
TRBD1,-,TRBJ2-2,TRBV7-9,TGTGCCAGCATCTTAAGGCGGGACAGGGTAAATACCGGGGAGCTGTTTTTT,CASILRRDRVNTGELFF
-,-,TRBJ1-5,TRBV6-5,TGTGCCAGCAGTTCAAATCAGCCCCAGCATTTT,CASSSNQPQHF